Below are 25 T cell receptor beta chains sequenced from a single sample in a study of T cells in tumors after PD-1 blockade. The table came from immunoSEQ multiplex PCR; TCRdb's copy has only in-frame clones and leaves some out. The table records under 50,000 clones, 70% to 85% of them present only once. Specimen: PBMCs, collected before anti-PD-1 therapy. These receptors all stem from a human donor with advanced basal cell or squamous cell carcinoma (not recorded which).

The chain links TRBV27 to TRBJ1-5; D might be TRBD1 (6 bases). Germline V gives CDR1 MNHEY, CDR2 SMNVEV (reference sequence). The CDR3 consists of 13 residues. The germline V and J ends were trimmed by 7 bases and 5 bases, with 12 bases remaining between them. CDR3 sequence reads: CASTQGRDQPQHF. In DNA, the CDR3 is TGTGCCAGCACCCAGGGGAGGGATCAGCCCCAGCATTTT.

The CDR3 is CASNRGRDTEAFF. The DNA for the CDR3 is TGTGCCAGCAACAGGGGGCGAGACACTGAAGCTTTCTTT. This rearrangement joins TRBV6-5 to TRBJ1-1, with 9 bases fitting TRBD1. This CDR3 is 13 amino acids long. V was clipped by 7 bases and J by 3 bases; unmatched bases: 3. CDR1 and CDR2 from the germline V gene are MNHEY and SVGAGI.

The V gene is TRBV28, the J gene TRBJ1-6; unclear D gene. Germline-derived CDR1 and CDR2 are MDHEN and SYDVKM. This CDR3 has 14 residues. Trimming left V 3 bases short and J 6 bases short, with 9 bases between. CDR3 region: CASSFQALNSPLHF. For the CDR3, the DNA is TGTGCCAGCAGTTTTCAGGCTCTTAATTCACCCCTCCACTTT.

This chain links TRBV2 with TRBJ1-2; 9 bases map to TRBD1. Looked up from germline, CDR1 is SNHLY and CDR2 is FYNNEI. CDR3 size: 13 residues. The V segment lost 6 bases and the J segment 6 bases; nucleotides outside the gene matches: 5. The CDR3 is CASRGTGSNGYTF. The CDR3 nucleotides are TGTGCCAGCAGGGGGACAGGGTCCAATGGCTACACCTTC.

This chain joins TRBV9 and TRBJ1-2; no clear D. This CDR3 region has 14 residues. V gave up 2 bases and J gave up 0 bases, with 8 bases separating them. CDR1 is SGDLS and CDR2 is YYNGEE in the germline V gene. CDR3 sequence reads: CASSVGDSNYGYTF. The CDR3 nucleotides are TGTGCCAGCAGCGTCGGGGATTCTAACTATGGCTACACCTTC.

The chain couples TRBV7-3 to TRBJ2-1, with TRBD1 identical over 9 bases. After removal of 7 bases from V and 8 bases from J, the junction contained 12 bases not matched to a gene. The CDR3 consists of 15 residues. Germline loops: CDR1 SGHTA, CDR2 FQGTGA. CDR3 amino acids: CASNRGDRASHEQFF. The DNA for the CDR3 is TGTGCCAGCAACCGCGGGGACAGGGCCTCTCATGAGCAGTTCTTC.

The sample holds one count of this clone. The CDR3 sequence is CASSWDLSLEQYF. The CDR3 region has the DNA TGCGCCAGCAGCTGGGACTTGAGCCTCGAGCAGTACTTC. J is TRBJ2-7 and V is TRBV5-1, with D possibly being TRBD2 (6 bases). This CDR3 contains 13 residues. With 3 bases removed from V and 6 bases from J, the gap between germline ends came to 13 bases. CDR1 SGHRS and CDR2 YFSETQ come from the germline V gene.

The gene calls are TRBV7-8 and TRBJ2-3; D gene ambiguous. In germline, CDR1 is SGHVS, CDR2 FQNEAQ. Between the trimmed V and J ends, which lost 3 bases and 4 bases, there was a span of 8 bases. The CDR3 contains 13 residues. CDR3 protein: CASSFEISDTQYF. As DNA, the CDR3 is TGTGCCAGCAGCTTTGAGATCTCAGATACGCAGTATTTT.

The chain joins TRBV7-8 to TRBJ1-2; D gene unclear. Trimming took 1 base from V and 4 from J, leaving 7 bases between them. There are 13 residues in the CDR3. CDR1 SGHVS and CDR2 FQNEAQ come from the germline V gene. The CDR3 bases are TGTGCCAGCAGCTTAGAAGGTTTCTATGGCTACACCTTC. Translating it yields CASSLEGFYGYTF. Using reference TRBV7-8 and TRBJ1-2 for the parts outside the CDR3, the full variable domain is GAGVSQSPRYKVAKRGQDVALRCDPISGHVSLFWYQQALGQGPEFLTYFQNEAQLDKSGLPSDRFFAERPEGSVSTLKIQRTQQEDSAVYLCASSLEGFYGYTFGSGTRLTVV.

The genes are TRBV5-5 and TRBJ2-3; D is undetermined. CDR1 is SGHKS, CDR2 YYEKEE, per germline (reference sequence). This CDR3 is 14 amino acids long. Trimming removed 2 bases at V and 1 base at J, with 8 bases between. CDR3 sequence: CASSLKGGTDTQYF. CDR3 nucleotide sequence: TGTGCCAGCAGCTTAAAAGGAGGCACAGATACGCAGTATTTT. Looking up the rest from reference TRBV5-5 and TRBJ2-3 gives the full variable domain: DAGVTQSPTHLIKTRGQQVTLRCSPISGHKSVSWYQQVLGQGPQFIFQYYEKEERGRGNFPDRFSARQFPNYSSELNVNALLLGDSALYLCASSLKGGTDTQYFGPGTRLTVL.

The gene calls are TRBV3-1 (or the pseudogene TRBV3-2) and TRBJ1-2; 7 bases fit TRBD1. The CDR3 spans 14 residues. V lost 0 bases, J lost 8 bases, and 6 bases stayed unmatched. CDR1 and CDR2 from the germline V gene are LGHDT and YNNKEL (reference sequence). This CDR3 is CASSQDTRRGGYTF. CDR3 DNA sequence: TGTGCCAGCAGCCAAGATACGCGCAGGGGGGGCTACACCTTC.

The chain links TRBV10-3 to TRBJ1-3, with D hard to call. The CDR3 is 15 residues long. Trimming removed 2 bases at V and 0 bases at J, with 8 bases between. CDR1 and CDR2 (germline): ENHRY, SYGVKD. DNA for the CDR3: TGTGCCATCAGTGAGGGGCCGATCTCTGGAAACACCATATATTTT. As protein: CAISEGPISGNTIYF.

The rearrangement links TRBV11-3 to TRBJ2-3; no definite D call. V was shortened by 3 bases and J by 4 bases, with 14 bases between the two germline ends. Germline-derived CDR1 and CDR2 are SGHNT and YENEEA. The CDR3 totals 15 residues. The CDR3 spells CASSFNGPPADTQYF. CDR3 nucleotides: TGTGCCAGCAGCTTTAACGGACCGCCGGCAGATACGCAGTATTTT.

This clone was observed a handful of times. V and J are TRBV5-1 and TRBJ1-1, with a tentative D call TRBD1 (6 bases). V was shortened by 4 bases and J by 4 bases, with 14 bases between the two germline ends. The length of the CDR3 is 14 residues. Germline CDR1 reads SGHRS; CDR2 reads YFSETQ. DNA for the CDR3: TGCGCCAGCAGCCAGGGACACCCGGGCACTGAAGCTTTCTTT. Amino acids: CASSQGHPGTEAFF.

CDR3 nucleotide sequence: TGTGCCAGCAGCTCGGGTCACGATCCGGATACGCAGTATTTT. Translated, it gives CASSSGHDPDTQYF. This sequence joins TRBV5-6 and TRBJ2-3; D is unclear. The CDR3 extends over 14 amino acids. Germline lookup yields CDR1 SGHDT and CDR2 YYEEEE. V was shortened by 3 bases and J by 6 bases, with 14 bases between the two germline ends.

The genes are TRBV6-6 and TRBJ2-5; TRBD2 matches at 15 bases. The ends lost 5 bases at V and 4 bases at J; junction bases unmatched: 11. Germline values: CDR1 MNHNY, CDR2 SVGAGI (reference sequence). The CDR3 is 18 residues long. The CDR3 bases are TGTGCCAGCAGTCCGGGCACGGGACTAGCGGGAGGAGTAGAGACCCAGTACTTC. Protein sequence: CASSPGTGLAGGVETQYF.

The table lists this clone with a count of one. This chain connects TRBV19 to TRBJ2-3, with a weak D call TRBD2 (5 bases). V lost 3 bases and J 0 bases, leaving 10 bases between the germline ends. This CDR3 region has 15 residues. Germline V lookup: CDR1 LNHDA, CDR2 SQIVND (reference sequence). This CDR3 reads CASSISGWSTDTQYF. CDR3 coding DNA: TGTGCCAGTAGTATTTCGGGGTGGAGCACAGATACGCAGTATTTT.

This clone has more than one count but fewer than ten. The CDR3 DNA reads TGTGCCAGCAGGGGGATTAGGGGGGCCACTGAAGCTTTCTTT. It specifies CASRGIRGATEAFF. V gene TRBV6-5 combines with J gene TRBJ1-1; D is perhaps TRBD1 (6 bases). V dropped 6 bases and J dropped 4 bases, with 15 bases sitting between them. There are 14 residues in the CDR3. CDR1 is MNHEY, CDR2 SVGAGI, per germline.

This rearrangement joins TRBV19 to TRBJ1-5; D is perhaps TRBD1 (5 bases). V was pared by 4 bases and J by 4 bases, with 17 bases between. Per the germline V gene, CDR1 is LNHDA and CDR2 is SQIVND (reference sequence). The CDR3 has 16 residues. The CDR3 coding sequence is TGTGCCAGTAGTAGCACGGGGGGGAGAGGGAATCAGCCCCAGCATTTT. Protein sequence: CASSSTGGRGNQPQHF.

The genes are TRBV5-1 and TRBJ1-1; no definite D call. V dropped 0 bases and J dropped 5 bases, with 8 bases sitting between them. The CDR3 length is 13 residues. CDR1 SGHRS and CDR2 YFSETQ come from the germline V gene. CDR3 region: CASSLDSMTEAFF. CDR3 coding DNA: TGCGCCAGCAGCTTGGACTCAATGACTGAAGCTTTCTTT.

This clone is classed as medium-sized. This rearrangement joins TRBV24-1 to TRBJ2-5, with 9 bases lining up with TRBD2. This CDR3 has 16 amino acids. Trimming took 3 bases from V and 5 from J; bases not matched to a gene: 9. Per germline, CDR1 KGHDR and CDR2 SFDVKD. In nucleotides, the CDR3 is TGTGCCACCAGTGATCCCGATAGCGGGAGTCTCGAGACCCAGTACTTC. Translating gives CATSDPDSGSLETQYF.

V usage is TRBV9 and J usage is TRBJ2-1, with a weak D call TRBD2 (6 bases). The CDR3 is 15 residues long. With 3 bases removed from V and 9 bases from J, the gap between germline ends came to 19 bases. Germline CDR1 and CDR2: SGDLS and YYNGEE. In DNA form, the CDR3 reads TGTGCCAGCAGCGCCTTGACTAGTGGTGAGGTTGAGCAGTTCTTC. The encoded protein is CASSALTSGEVEQFF.

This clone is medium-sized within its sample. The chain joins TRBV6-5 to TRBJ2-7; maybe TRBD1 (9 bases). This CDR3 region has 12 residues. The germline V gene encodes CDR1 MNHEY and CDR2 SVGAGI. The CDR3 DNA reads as TGTGCTAGCGGGACAGGGTCATACGAGCAGTACTTC. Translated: CASGTGSYEQYF.

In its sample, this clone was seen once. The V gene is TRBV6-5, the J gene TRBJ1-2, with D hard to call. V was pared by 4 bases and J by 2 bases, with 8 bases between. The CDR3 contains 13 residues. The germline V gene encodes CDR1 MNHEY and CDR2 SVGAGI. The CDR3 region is CASSSGRNYGYTF. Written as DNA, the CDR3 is TGTGCCAGCAGTTCCGGGAGAAACTATGGCTACACCTTC.

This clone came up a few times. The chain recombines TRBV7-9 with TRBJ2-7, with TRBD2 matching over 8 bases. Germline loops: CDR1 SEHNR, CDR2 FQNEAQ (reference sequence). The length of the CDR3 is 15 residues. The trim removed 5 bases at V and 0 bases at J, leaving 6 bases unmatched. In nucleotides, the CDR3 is TGTGCCAGCAGCCCTCCGGGACTAGGCTCCTACGAGCAGTACTTC. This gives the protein CASSPPGLGSYEQYF.